These 16 T cell receptor beta chains share one sample of origin, sequenced in a study of CD8 T cells in Susac syndrome (dated by TCRdb to 2018 to 2020). Receptors were amplified or captured by the immunoSEQ multiplex PCR assay. RNA was extracted using the RNeasy kit, and roughly 0.45 to 1 microgram was reverse transcribed with random hexamers. Using fastp at Q25 and MiXCR, TCRdb reprocessed the public reads and kept productive beta chains. Rows merge per CDR3 protein into single entries with the most common DNA and genes. Present in this sample are 180,000 or so distinct CDR3 sequences, 85% to 95% of which were seen just once. 0.085% to 0.1% of the sample is held by the ten biggest clonotypes. Sequenced: CD4+ T cells from PBMCs. All receptors derive from a human donor with Susac syndrome.

The rearrangement links TRBV20-1 to TRBJ2-5, with TRBD1 matching 7 bases. CDR1 and CDR2 from the germline V gene are DFQATT and SNEGSKA (reference sequence). The CDR3 is 14 residues long. After removal of 1 base from V and 5 bases from J, the junction contained 7 bases not matched to a gene. DNA for the CDR3: TGCAGTGCTAGAGTATTGGGACAGCGTGAGACCCAGTACTTC. Its protein product is CSARVLGQRETQYF.

This clonotype was picked up one time. V gene TRBV5-1 combines with J gene TRBJ2-3; D is unresolved. The CDR3 contains 12 residues. Per germline, CDR1 SGHRS and CDR2 YFSETQ. V dropped 0 bases and J dropped 7 bases, with 6 bases sitting between them. As DNA, the CDR3 is TGCGCCAGCAGCTTGGAGTTAAATACGCAGTATTTT. It translates to CASSLELNTQYF. The full variable domain, completed using reference TRBV5-1 and TRBJ2-3, is KAGVTQTPRYLIKTRGQQVTLSCSPISGHRSVSWYQQTPGQGLQFLFEYFSETQRNKGNFPGRFSGRQFSNSRSEMNVSTLELGDSALYLCASSLELNTQYFGPGTRLTVL.

This chain connects TRBV5-1 to TRBJ2-5; D may be TRBD2 (6 bases). Germline CDR1 SGHRS, CDR2 YFSETQ. Between the trimmed V and J ends, which lost 0 bases and 5 bases, there was a span of 14 bases. This CDR3 is 15 amino acids long. CDR3 nucleotide sequence: TGCGCCAGCAGCTTGGTGGACGGGGGTAGGGAGACCCAGTACTTC. It specifies CASSLVDGGRETQYF.

V and J are TRBV20-1 and TRBJ2-7; tentatively, D is TRBD2 (5 bases). The V gene lost 5 bases and the J gene lost 2 bases, with 16 bases spanning the gap. Germline CDR1 is DFQATT and CDR2 is SNEGSKA (reference sequence). The CDR3 runs to 14 residues. The chain's CDR3 is CSAASDGGPYEQYF. The CDR3 DNA reads as TGCAGTGCTGCCTCTGACGGAGGCCCCTACGAGCAGTACTTC.

This chain uses TRBV30 with TRBJ2-2; D is undetermined. Trimming stripped 6 bases from V and 8 bases from J, with 19 bases between. CDR3 length: 14 residues. Looked up from germline, CDR1 is GTSNPN and CDR2 is SVGIG (reference sequence). The CDR3 protein is CACIRSRGPGELFF. DNA for the CDR3: TGTGCCTGTATACGGTCACGAGGACCTGGGGAGCTGTTTTTT. Filled out from reference TRBV30 and TRBJ2-2, the complete variable domain reads SQTIHQWPATLVQPVGSPLSLECTVEGTSNPNLYWYRQAAGRGLQLLFYSVGIGQISSEVPQNLSASRPQDRQFILSSKKLLLSDSGFYLCACIRSRGPGELFFGEGSRLTVL.

The chain links TRBV2 to TRBJ2-7, with D hard to call. The germline V gene has CDR1 SNHLY and CDR2 FYNNEI. V was cut by 2 bases and J by 8 bases, with 7 bases left in between. The CDR3 runs 11 residues. CDR3 sequence: CASSERSQQYF. Here the CDR3 DNA reads TGTGCCAGCAGTGAAAGGTCTCAGCAGTACTTC.

The CDR3 sequence: CASSPGRGGPDTQYF. CDR3 bases: TGTGCCAGCAGTCCCGGGCGGGGGGGGCCAGATACGCAGTATTTT. The chain couples TRBV7-9 to TRBJ2-3; 9 bases fit TRBD2. The V and J ends lost 6 bases and 4 bases, in that order; junction bases with no gene match: 8. From germline, CDR1 is SEHNR and CDR2 FQNEAQ (reference sequence). The CDR3 is made up of 15 amino acids.

The chain joins TRBV5-6 to TRBJ2-7; D not certain. The length of the CDR3 is 13 residues. Germline CDR1 and CDR2: SGHDT and YYEEEE. V was trimmed by 4 bases and J by 5 bases, leaving 13 bases between them. CDR3 sequence reads: CASSPFQADEQYF. The CDR3 nucleotides are TGTGCCAGCAGCCCCTTTCAGGCGGACGAGCAGTACTTC.

The J gene is TRBJ1-1, the V gene TRBV5-8, with D perhaps TRBD1 (5 bases). The CDR3 totals 14 residues. CDR1 and CDR2 from the germline V gene are SGHTS and YDEGEE. Trimming took off 9 bases at V and 2 bases at J, with 17 bases between the two ends. CDR3 residues: CATSRPGLNTEAFF. CDR3 DNA: TGTGCCACATCCCGACCAGGGTTAAACACTGAAGCTTTCTTT.

This clonotype was recorded only once. The genes are TRBV19 and TRBJ2-7; TRBD1 matches 7 bases. This CDR3 has 14 amino acids. Germline V CDR1 and CDR2: LNHDA, SQIVND (reference sequence). The J segment lost 3 bases and the V segment lost 6 bases, leaving 8 bases of the junction unmatched. In nucleotides, the CDR3 is TGTGCCAGTAGGAAGACAGGGAACTTCTACGAGCAGTACTTC. Its translation is CASRKTGNFYEQYF.

V usage is TRBV12-3 or TRBV12-4 and J usage is TRBJ2-3; D not resolved. The CDR3 contains 11 residues. V was clipped by 6 bases and J by 7 bases, with 8 bases between them. The CDR3 is CASSRTNTQYF. As DNA, the CDR3 is TGTGCCAGCAGCCGAACAAATACGCAGTATTTT.

CDR3 bases: TGTGCCAGCAGCCCGAATCGATTCCCGAAATGGAAGGACAATGAGCAGTTCTTC. Its protein is CASSPNRFPKWKDNEQFF. This chain links TRBV11-2 with TRBJ2-1; D unresolved. V dropped 5 bases and J dropped 5 bases, with 25 bases sitting between them. CDR1 is SGHAT, CDR2 FQNNGV, per germline. The CDR3 spans 18 residues.

The genes are TRBV24-1 and TRBJ2-7; D not resolved. CDR1 KGHDR and CDR2 SFDVKD come from the germline V gene. Deletions cut 2 bases from V and 4 bases from J, with 11 bases between. The CDR3 is 14 residues long. For the CDR3, the DNA is TGTGCCACCAGTGATTCAGGAATGAGTTACGAGCAGTACTTC. Amino acids: CATSDSGMSYEQYF.

This sequence joins TRBV2 and TRBJ2-5, with D tentatively TRBD2 (5 bases). CDR3 size: 14 residues. With 6 bases removed from V and 2 bases from J, the gap between germline ends came to 13 bases. Germline V gene lookup returns CDR1 SNHLY and CDR2 FYNNEI. For the CDR3, the DNA is TGTGCCAGCAGGCCCGGGATACTTCAAGAGACCCAGTACTTC. Encoded protein: CASRPGILQETQYF.

The J gene is TRBJ2-2, the V gene TRBV5-1; D not certain. Germline lookup yields CDR1 SGHRS and CDR2 YFSETQ. V dropped 4 bases and J dropped 4 bases, with 11 bases sitting between them. CDR3 size: 14 residues. CDR3 residues: CASSPGDRTGELFF. The CDR3 DNA is TGCGCCAGCAGCCCTGGAGACCGCACCGGGGAGCTGTTTTTT.

The CDR3 sequence is CSVPLRGEYEQYF. CDR3 coding DNA: TGCAGTGTACCCCTAAGGGGGGAATACGAGCAGTACTTC. The rearrangement links TRBV20-1 to TRBJ2-7; D tentatively reads TRBD1 or TRBD2 (6 bases each). Trimming cost V 7 bases and J 4 bases, with 17 bases left between them. The CDR3 is 13 residues long. Germline CDR1 DFQATT, CDR2 SNEGSKA (reference sequence).